The sequence of this T cell receptor (beta chain) was determined in a study of OX40 agonist ivuxolimab in advanced cancers. Findings and limits, study-wide: Both blood CD4+ and CD8+ T cells showed clonal growth by week 6 at 0.1 to 3.0 mg/kg. In CD8+ T cells, expanded clones were on average more numerous than in CD4+.

On this clone itself: Its target is unknown.

Trimming took off 6 bases at V and 5 bases at J, with 20 bases between the two ends. Germline loops: CDR1 SGHVS, CDR2 FQNEAQ. The length of the CDR3 is 15 residues. Repertoires were generated with immunoSEQ multiplex PCR, while TCRdb's copy carries only in-frame clones and drops some. This table has fewer than 90,000 clones, 88% appearing once. This clonotype originated in an adult with an advanced solid tumor such as melanoma, head and neck, liver or kidney cancer. The chain couples TRBV7-8 to TRBJ2-7, with a tentative D call TRBD2 (6 bases). Sequencing was performed on CD4+ or CD8+ T cells sorted from blood, taken in a trial of the OX40 agonist ivuxolimab. CDR3 sequence reads: CASSKGSGWPDEQYF. DNA of the CDR3: TGTGCCAGCAGTAAGGGGAGCGGGTGGCCAGACGAGCAGTACTTC.